What follows are 27 T cell receptor beta chains derived from one specimen sequenced in a study of CXCR3-negative and CXCR3-positive naive CD8 T cells (dated by TCRdb to about 2019). Results and caveats for the whole study, not just this receptor: Compared with CXCR3-negative naive cells, CXCR3-positive naive cells had TRB CDR3s with higher hydrophobicity (lower Kidera factor 4), lower energy, and higher strength and volume indices.

Their target antigens are unknown. Reads for this sample came from a NextSeq 550. The Human TCR Profiling Kit (MiLaboratory) was used to make UMI-labeled 5' RACE TRB cDNA libraries. Following TCRdb reprocessing, every CDR3 protein sequence forms one entry, and DNA is not provided. This sample's clone table shows around 88,000 distinct CDR3 sequences. The ten top clones hold about 1% of the sample. Material: naive CXCR3+ CD8+ T cells from blood. In the paper's terms, the cell subset or site label means: CD45RO-CCR7+CD27+CD95- naive CD8+ T cells expressing CXCR3 (TNR3+). These receptors came from a human donor in good health. Some clones in this sample may be carry-over from other donors' samples.

This chain uses TRBV27 with TRBJ2-7; TCRdb indicates TRBD1, and absent DNA this call remains unverified. Germline lookup yields CDR1 MNHEY and CDR2 SMNVEV (reference sequence). The CDR3 extends over 14 amino acids. The CDR3: CASSSGGYSYEQYF.

This chain uses TRBV29-1 with TRBJ2-3; TCRdb reports TRBD1, a call that lacks DNA to check it against. The CDR3 length is 15 residues. The germline CDR1 and CDR2 sequences are SQVTM and ANQGSEA. CDR3 sequence: CSVERKGTGKDTQYF.

The V call is TRBV4-3, the J call TRBJ1-2. Germline-derived CDR1 and CDR2 are LGHNA and YSLEER. The CDR3 contains 13 residues. The chain's CDR3 is CASIQGRTDGYTF.

The rearrangement joins TRBV27 to TRBJ1-1; TCRdb gives TRBD1 as the D gene, but with no DNA this cannot be confirmed. The germline V gene encodes CDR1 MNHEY and CDR2 SMNVEV (reference sequence). CDR3 length: 16 amino acids. This chain's CDR3 is CASSLLLGQGHTEAFF.

V usage is TRBV2 and J usage is TRBJ2-5; checking the TCRdb D call of TRBD2 is not possible without DNA. The germline V gene encodes CDR1 SNHLY and CDR2 FYNNEI. The CDR3 is made up of 16 amino acids. This CDR3 reads CASTEATSGTQETQYF.

The genes are TRBV12-3 or TRBV12-4 and TRBJ2-5. This CDR3 is 13 amino acids long. CDR3 in amino acids: CASRYITQETQYF.

The genes are TRBV5-5 and TRBJ1-1; TCRdb's D call of TRBD1 is untestable without DNA. This CDR3 region has 15 residues. The germline gives CDR1 SGHKS, CDR2 YYEKEE (reference sequence). CDR3 sequence: CASSLAGRQDTGAFF.

The J gene is TRBJ2-7, the V gene TRBV14. The germline V gene encodes CDR1 SGHDN and CDR2 FVKESK. This CDR3 comprises 15 residues. The CDR3 sequence: CASSQDTESSYEQYF.

The chain employs TRBV27 and TRBJ2-7; TCRdb's D call of TRBD2 is untestable without DNA. Germline-derived CDR1 and CDR2 are MNHEY and SMNVEV (reference sequence). This CDR3 is built from 15 residues. The CDR3 is CASSTLAGGSYEQYF.

The gene calls are TRBV6-1 and TRBJ2-7; TCRdb's D call of TRBD1 is untestable without DNA. This CDR3 is built from 15 residues. Germline CDR1 and CDR2: MNHNS and SASEGT. The CDR3 here is CASSDTGTGLAEQYF.

The J gene is TRBJ2-2, the V gene TRBV19; TCRdb designates TRBD2, a call that cannot be tested without DNA. Germline CDR1 LNHDA, CDR2 SQIVND (reference sequence). CDR3 length: 14 amino acids. The CDR3 reads CASMYREDTGELFF.

This chain links TRBV6-2 or TRBV6-3 with TRBJ2-7; TCRdb lists TRBD2, though no DNA is available to test this call. The germline V gene has CDR1 MNHEY and CDR2 SVGEGT. CDR3 length: 14 residues. The CDR3 loop is CASSYGTSGYEQYF.

The rearrangement uses TRBV11-1 and TRBJ2-7. CDR1 SGHAT and CDR2 FQDESV come from the germline V gene (reference sequence). The CDR3 consists of 16 residues. This chain's CDR3 is CASSFNTDLIRYEQYF.

V gene TRBV12-3 or TRBV12-4 combines with J gene TRBJ2-1. This CDR3 region has 13 residues. CDR3 residues: CASSFVKNNEQFF.

J is TRBJ2-1 and V is TRBV7-2; there is no DNA to check the TCRdb D call of TRBD2. Germline V lookup: CDR1 SGHTA, CDR2 FQGNSA. The CDR3 runs 16 residues. The CDR3: CASSLGLAASYNEQFF.

The rearrangement joins TRBV27 to TRBJ1-1; absent DNA, TCRdb's TRBD1 call cannot be checked. Germline CDR1 and CDR2: MNHEY and SMNVEV (reference sequence). The CDR3 length is 17 residues. The CDR3: CASRNPGQGKYFTEAFF.

The rearrangement links TRBV7-8 to TRBJ1-2; with no DNA, the TCRdb D assignment of TRBD1 cannot be verified. The CDR3 totals 15 residues. Germline CDR1 SGHVS, CDR2 FQNEAQ. CDR3 sequence: CASSLVTGGDYGYTF.

V is TRBV29-1 and J is TRBJ2-7; there is no DNA to check the TCRdb D call of TRBD2. This CDR3 contains 13 residues. The V gene's germline CDR1 is SQVTM and CDR2 ANQGSEA. CDR3 protein: CSVEEGLENEQYF.

The rearrangement uses TRBV7-9 and TRBJ2-7; as DNA is missing, the TRBD1 call by TCRdb cannot be tested. The CDR3 runs 16 residues. Germline CDR1 SEHNR, CDR2 FQNEAQ (reference sequence). This chain's CDR3 is CASSTPRTGVTDEQYF.

The genes are TRBV19 and TRBJ2-2; TCRdb designates TRBD1, a call that cannot be tested without DNA. CDR3 size: 11 residues. CDR1 and CDR2 from the germline V gene are LNHDA and SQIVND (reference sequence). The CDR3 region is CATRVPGELFF.

The chain recombines TRBV9 with TRBJ2-7. CDR3 length: 13 amino acids. The germline gives CDR1 SGDLS, CDR2 YYNGEE. The CDR3 is CASSVDVIYEQYF.

The chain has TRBV12-3 or TRBV12-4 and TRBJ2-7; TCRdb indicates TRBD1, and absent DNA this call remains unverified. The CDR3 covers 13 residues. The CDR3: CASSYDRVYEQYF.

The chain carries TRBV4-3 and TRBJ2-7; TCRdb gives TRBD1 as the D gene, but with no DNA this cannot be confirmed. The CDR3 contains 16 residues. In germline, CDR1 is LGHNA, CDR2 YSLEER. This CDR3 reads CASSQDRQGSSYEQYF.

The chain has TRBV29-1 and TRBJ2-7. Looked up from germline, CDR1 is SQVTM and CDR2 is ANQGSEA. This CDR3 has 13 amino acids. The chain's CDR3 is CSVLTGWTYEQYF.

The rearrangement joins TRBV29-1 to TRBJ2-5. The CDR3 is 12 amino acids. Germline loops: CDR1 SQVTM, CDR2 ANQGSEA. CDR3 region: CSVEFGQETQYF.

The rearrangement uses TRBV7-9 and TRBJ1-1. The CDR3 totals 13 residues. Germline-derived CDR1 and CDR2 are SEHNR and FQNEAQ (reference sequence). The CDR3 sequence is CASSLVRRPEAFF.

V gene TRBV4-1 combines with J gene TRBJ1-5; TCRdb's D gene call, TRBD1, goes unchecked for lack of DNA. This CDR3 has 14 amino acids. Germline V gene sequence: CDR1 MGHRA, CDR2 YSYEKL. The CDR3 protein is CASSQGVVGQPQHF.